The clone carrying this T cell receptor (beta chain) was seen a handful of times. The target antigen is unknown. Synthesis of TCR cDNA relied on 5'RACE template switching, which attached a universal primer site and UMIs. TCRdb independently ran MiXCR on the 5' RACE reads; one entry per CDR3 protein. Of a few hundred thousand distinct CDR3 sequences listed, approximately 4% are singletons. These data come from a study of T cells after yellow fever vaccination. Overall study results and limits: The secondary response peaked faster, at day 5 versus 15, but was weaker.

CDR1 and CDR2 from the germline V gene are SGHTA and FQGNSA. V was shortened by 5 bases and J by 4 bases, with 23 bases between the two germline ends. This CDR3 spans 17 amino acids. This TCR derives from a man aged 18 to 30 who received the YFV17D yellow fever vaccine. This specimen consisted of PBMCs, obtained 5 days after the yellow fever booster vaccination. The gene calls are TRBV7-2 and TRBJ1-2, with a weak D call TRBD1 (5 bases). Here the CDR3 DNA reads TGTGCCAGCAGCCCCCCCCCCGTGGGGCGAAGAAGCTATGGCTACACCTTC. This translates into CASSPPPVGRRSYGYTF.